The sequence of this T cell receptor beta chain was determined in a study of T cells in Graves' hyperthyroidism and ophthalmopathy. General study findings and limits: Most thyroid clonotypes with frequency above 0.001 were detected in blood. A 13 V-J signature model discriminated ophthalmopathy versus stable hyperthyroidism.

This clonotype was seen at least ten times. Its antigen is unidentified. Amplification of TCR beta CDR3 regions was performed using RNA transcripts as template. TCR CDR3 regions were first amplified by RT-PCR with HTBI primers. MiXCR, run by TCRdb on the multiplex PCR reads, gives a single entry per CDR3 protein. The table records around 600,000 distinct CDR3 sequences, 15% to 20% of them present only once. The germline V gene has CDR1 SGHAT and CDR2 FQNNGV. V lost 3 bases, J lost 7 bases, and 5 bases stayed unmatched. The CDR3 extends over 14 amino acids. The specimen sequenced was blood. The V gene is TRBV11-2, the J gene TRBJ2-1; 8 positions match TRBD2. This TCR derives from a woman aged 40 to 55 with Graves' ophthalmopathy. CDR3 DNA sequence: TGTGCCAGCAGCTTCGGGGGGGGGGCGAATGAGCAGTTCTTC. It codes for CASSFGGGANEQFF.